Following are 17 T cell receptor beta chains from one sample sequenced in a study of cytomegalovirus exposure and HLA in healthy donors. Primers for the PCR totalled 60 Vbeta and 13 Jbeta. The table came from immunoSEQ multiplex PCR; TCRdb's copy has only in-frame clones and leaves some out. The sample records around 99,000 clones, 70% to 85% being singletons. Sequences were obtained from PBMCs. These receptor sequences come from a male donor in good health and CMV-seronegative.

This chain joins TRBV4-1 and TRBJ2-1; 9 nucleotides align to TRBD2. Germline loops: CDR1 MGHRA, CDR2 YSYEKL. Trimming cost V 5 bases and J 10 bases; bases outside gene matches: 6. CDR3 length: 13 amino acids. The CDR3 DNA follows: TGCGCCAGCAGCACTAGCGGGCTCTCAGAGCAGTTCTTC. It encodes CASSTSGLSEQFF.

This clone came up a few times. The chain is built from TRBV4-2 and TRBJ1-4; D may be TRBD1 (5 bases). The germline CDR1 and CDR2 sequences are LGHNA and YNFKEQ. The CDR3 totals 13 residues. V was shortened by 5 bases and J by 4 bases, with 8 bases between the two germline ends. The CDR3 DNA reads TGTGCCAGCAGCAGACAGTATAATGAAAAACTGTTTTTT. It codes for CASSRQYNEKLFF.

This clone was observed a handful of times. This rearrangement joins TRBV6-5 to TRBJ2-1; 7 positions agree with TRBD2. The CDR3 contains 15 residues. Germline V gene sequence: CDR1 MNHEY, CDR2 SVGAGI. Trimming took 5 bases from V and 1 from J; bases not matched to a gene: 5. CDR3 bases: TGTGCCAGCAGTCCGACTAGCCCATCCTACAATGAGCAGTTCTTC. This codes for CASSPTSPSYNEQFF.

For this clone: The junction shows a germline mismatch at one end, possibly a read error. The rearrangement joins TRBV30 to TRBJ2-7; tentatively, D is TRBD1 (6 bases). The germline CDR1 and CDR2 sequences are GTSNPN and SVGIG (reference sequence). This CDR3 spans 13 amino acids. The CDR3, as DNA: TGTGCCTGGGGGGCGGACAGATCCTACGAGCAGCACTTC. This sequence encodes CAWGADRSYEQHF.

In its sample, this clone was seen a few times. The chain links TRBV5-1 to TRBJ2-7; 10 bases are shared with TRBD2. Germline CDR1 and CDR2: SGHRS and YFSETQ. V lost 5 bases, J lost 5 bases, and 10 bases stayed unmatched. The length of the CDR3 is 15 residues. Here the CDR3 reads CASSPPQAGGDEQYF. The CDR3 DNA reads TGCGCCAGCAGTCCCCCCCAAGCGGGAGGGGACGAGCAGTACTTC.

The chain combines TRBV19 with TRBJ2-7, with 7 positions matching TRBD2. V trimming: 6 bases; J trimming: 0 bases; junction bases outside the gene matches: 5. CDR1 and CDR2 (germline): LNHDA, SQIVND (reference sequence). The length of the CDR3 is 14 residues. CDR3 nucleotide sequence: TGTGCCAGTAGAATTGCTAGCGGCTCCTACGAGCAGTACTTC. Translating it yields CASRIASGSYEQYF. The full variable domain, completed using reference TRBV19 and TRBJ2-7, is DGGITQSPKYLFRKEGQNVTLSCEQNLNHDAMYWYRQDPGQGLRLIYYSQIVNDFQKGDIAEGYSVSREKKESFPLTVTSAQKNPTAFYLCASRIASGSYEQYFGPGTRLTVT.

The V gene is TRBV5-4, the J gene TRBJ1-2; maybe TRBD1 (6 bases). This CDR3 has 13 residues. Trimming pared 4 bases from V and 10 bases from J, leaving 17 bases between. Germline V lookup: CDR1 SGHNT, CDR2 YYREEE (reference sequence). The CDR3 region is CASSSGGGAVYTF. The CDR3 DNA reads as TGTGCCAGCAGCAGTGGTGGGGGGGCGGTCTACACCTTC.

This sequence joins TRBV30 and TRBJ1-1; the D gene is possibly TRBD1 (5 bases). CDR1 GTSNPN and CDR2 SVGIG come from the germline V gene (reference sequence). The CDR3 length is 10 residues. Trimming pared 5 bases from V and 9 bases from J, leaving 10 bases between. As DNA, the CDR3 is TGTGCCTGGGCCGACAGACAAGCTTTCTTT. Amino acid sequence: CAWADRQAFF.

The rearrangement links TRBV11-2 to TRBJ2-1, with 11 bases that match TRBD2. The V and J ends lost 5 bases and 6 bases, in that order; junction bases with no gene match: 6. Germline values: CDR1 SGHAT, CDR2 FQNNGV. CDR3 length: 15 residues. CDR3 in DNA: TGTGCCAGCAGCCTTACTAGCGGGAGTGGCAATGAGCAGTTCTTC. Translated: CASSLTSGSGNEQFF.

This rearrangement joins TRBV30 to TRBJ2-1, with 11 positions matching TRBD2. Germline CDR1 GTSNPN, CDR2 SVGIG (reference sequence). The trim removed 0 bases at V and 9 bases at J, leaving 13 bases unmatched. The CDR3 is 17 amino acids. Here the CDR3 reads CAWSVGTSGSMRGEQFF. CDR3 DNA sequence: TGTGCCTGGAGTGTAGGTACTAGCGGGAGTATGAGGGGTGAGCAGTTCTTC.

CDR3 nucleotides: TGTGCCAGCAGTAACGGGACTCAGACCTACAATGAGCAGTTCTTC. Translated: CASSNGTQTYNEQFF. V gene TRBV7-6 combines with J gene TRBJ2-1; perhaps TRBD2 as D (6 bases). Deletions cut 6 bases from V and 2 bases from J, with 14 bases between. CDR3 size: 15 residues. CDR1 and CDR2 from the germline V gene are SGHVS and FNYEAQ.

The count of this clone is one. This chain joins TRBV10-2 and TRBJ2-1, with 12 bases aligning to TRBD2. V was pared by 8 bases and J by 1 base, with 6 bases of the junction left unmatched. The CDR3 is made up of 16 amino acids. Germline V gene lookup returns CDR1 WSHSY and CDR2 SAAADI. This CDR3 is CASGRTSGTSYNEQFF. The CDR3 nucleotides read TGCGCCAGCGGAAGGACTAGCGGGACTTCCTACAATGAGCAGTTCTTC.

This clone was seen a few times. This chain joins TRBV9 and TRBJ2-1; TRBD2 aligns across 14 bases. In germline, CDR1 is SGDLS, CDR2 YYNGEE. The CDR3 loop spans 16 amino acids. The junction had 3 bases not matched to a gene; V was cut back by 0 bases and J by 7 bases. The CDR3 spells CASSVGLAGGVNEQFF. The CDR3 coding sequence is TGTGCCAGCAGCGTAGGACTAGCGGGAGGGGTAAATGAGCAGTTCTTC.

CDR3 DNA: TGTGCCAGTAGATTAGGGGGTAGCAATCAGCCCCAGCATTTT. It translates to CASRLGGSNQPQHF. The chain carries TRBV19 and TRBJ1-5, with D perhaps TRBD1 (6 bases). V was clipped by 6 bases and J by 0 bases, with 9 bases between them. Germline V lookup: CDR1 LNHDA, CDR2 SQIVND (reference sequence). The CDR3 spans 14 residues.

The rearrangement uses TRBV9 and TRBJ2-3; 11 bases match TRBD1. The CDR3 is 14 amino acids. CDR1 and CDR2 (germline): SGDLS, YYNGEE. Germline trimming cut 2 bases from V and 6 bases from J; bases unmatched to any gene: 2. The CDR3 nucleotides are TGTGCCAGCAGCGTTGGACAGGGGGCCGATACGCAGTATTTT. Translated, it gives CASSVGQGADTQYF.

Only one count was recorded for this clone. The CDR3: CATSRGQVRELFF. The CDR3 DNA sequence: TGTGCCACCAGCCGCGGACAGGTCCGGGAGCTGTTTTTT. V usage is TRBV15 and J usage is TRBJ2-2, with 7 bases fitting TRBD1. V gave up 5 bases and J gave up 9 bases; unmatched junction bases: 6. The CDR3 consists of 13 residues. The germline V gene has CDR1 LNHNV and CDR2 YYDKDF (reference sequence).

The V call is TRBV6-5, the J call TRBJ2-5, with D unclear. Germline values: CDR1 MNHEY, CDR2 SVGAGI. CDR3 size: 15 residues. V was cut by 2 bases and J by 5 bases, with 15 bases left in between. CDR3 sequence (DNA): TGTGCCAGCAGTTACGGTAGCTCTAATCCGGAGACCCAGTACTTC. Its translation is CASSYGSSNPETQYF.